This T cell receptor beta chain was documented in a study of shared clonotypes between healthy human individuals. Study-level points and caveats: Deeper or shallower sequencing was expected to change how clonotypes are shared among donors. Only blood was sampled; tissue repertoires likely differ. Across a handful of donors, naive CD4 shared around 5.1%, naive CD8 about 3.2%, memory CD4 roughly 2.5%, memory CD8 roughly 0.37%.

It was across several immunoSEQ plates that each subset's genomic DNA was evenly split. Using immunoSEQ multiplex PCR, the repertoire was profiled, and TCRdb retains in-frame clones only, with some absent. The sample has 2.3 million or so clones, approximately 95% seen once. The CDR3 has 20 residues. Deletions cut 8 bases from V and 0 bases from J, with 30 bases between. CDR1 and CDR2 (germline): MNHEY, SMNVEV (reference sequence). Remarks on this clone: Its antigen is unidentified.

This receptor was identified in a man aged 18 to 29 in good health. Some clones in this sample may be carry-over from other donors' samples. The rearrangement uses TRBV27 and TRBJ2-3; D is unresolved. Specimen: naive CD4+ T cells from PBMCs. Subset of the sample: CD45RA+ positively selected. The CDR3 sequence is CASPAIFGYVVGCSTDTQYF. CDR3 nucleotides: TGTGCCAGCCCCGCGATTTTTGGGTATGTTGTTGGTTGCAGCACAGATACGCAGTATTTT.